The rows below give T cell receptor beta chains drawn from one sample of a study of neurological immune-mediated disorders. Using its own MiXCR run on the 5' RACE reads, TCRdb lists one record per CDR3 protein. This repertoire shows roughly 100,000 distinct CDR3 sequences, around 3.3% found once; its top ten account for 5% to 6.5%. Sequencing was carried out using PBMCs. All receptors derive from a woman aged 18-30 years with multiple sclerosis. CDR3s include the opening cysteine and the closing phenylalanine or tryptophan. D genes are given only for firm matches. Size is stated as once, few, many or a size class.

clone_size: many
d_call: TRBD1
v_call: TRBV5-1
j_call: TRBJ2-7
cdr3_aa: CASANTGGGDADEQYF
cdr3_nt: TGCGCCAGCGCCAACACAGGGGGCGGTGATGCAGACGAGCAGTACTTC

clone_size: many
d_call: .
v_call: TRBV7-3
j_call: TRBJ1-1
cdr3_aa: CASSLRLKGPGPEAFF
cdr3_nt: TGTGCCAGCAGCCTGAGACTTAAGGGTCCGGGGCCTGAAGCTTTCTTT

clone_size: many
d_call: .
v_call: TRBV11-2
j_call: TRBJ2-2
cdr3_aa: CASSLVPGTGELFF
cdr3_nt: TGTGCCAGCAGCTTAGTTCCTGGGACCGGGGAGCTGTTTTTT

clone_size: many
d_call: .
v_call: TRBV7-2
j_call: TRBJ2-6
cdr3_aa: CASSQNTVGANVLTF
cdr3_nt: TGTGCCAGCAGCCAGAATACGGTTGGGGCCAACGTCCTGACTTTC

clone_size: many
d_call: TRBD1
v_call: TRBV6-5
j_call: TRBJ1-4
cdr3_aa: CASSSAGTGEEKLFF
cdr3_nt: TGTGCCAGCAGTTCCGCCGGGACAGGGGAGGAAAAACTGTTTTTT

clone_size: many
d_call: .
v_call: TRBV6-5
j_call: TRBJ2-7
cdr3_aa: CASSYSLRPRGPIPIWLDRYEQYF
cdr3_nt: TGTGCCAGCAGTTACTCGCTAAGGCCTCGAGGTCCCATCCCGATCTGGCTCGACCGCTACGAGCAGTACTTC

clone_size: few
d_call: TRBD1
v_call: TRBV30
j_call: TRBJ1-2
cdr3_aa: CAWTWTGANYGYTF
cdr3_nt: TGTGCCTGGACGTGGACAGGGGCGAACTATGGCTACACCTTC

clone_size: many
d_call: TRBD1
v_call: TRBV20-1
j_call: TRBJ2-7
cdr3_aa: CSASRDRGYEQYF
cdr3_nt: TGCAGTGCTAGTCGGGACAGGGGCTACGAGCAGTACTTC

clone_size: many
d_call: .
v_call: TRBV10-3
j_call: TRBJ2-1
cdr3_aa: CAAAASSYNEQFF
cdr3_nt: TGTGCCGCCGCGGCTAGCTCCTACAATGAGCAGTTCTTC

clone_size: many
d_call: .
v_call: TRBV12-3/TRBV12-4
j_call: TRBJ2-1
cdr3_aa: CASAHGKSSYNEQFF
cdr3_nt: TGTGCCAGCGCCCACGGGAAGAGCTCCTACAATGAGCAGTTCTTC

clone_size: many
d_call: .
v_call: TRBV15
j_call: TRBJ1-2
cdr3_aa: CATSRDKAEANYGYTF
cdr3_nt: TGTGCCACCAGCAGAGATAAGGCCGAAGCTAACTATGGCTACACCTTC